This is a list of T cell receptor beta chains from one sample in a study of T cell changes during pregnancy in multiple sclerosis. Libraries were prepared by immunoSEQ multiplex PCR; TCRdb keeps only in-frame clonotypes and omits some of them. Here the sample spans approximately 100,000 clones, about nine tenths being singletons. This sample comprised peripheral blood, obtained after pregnancy. The receptors were sampled from a female donor with multiple sclerosis, enrolled in a pregnancy study. Both conserved end residues are part of each CDR3. Fields, in order: V gene, clone size, J gene, D gene, CDR3 protein, CDR3 DNA. D genes are given only for firm matches. Only part of the rows carry a size: once, few, many, or a class if the clone is expanded.

v_gene: TRBV19
abundance: -
j_gene: TRBJ1-2
d_gene: -
CDR3aa: CASSISGLLGYTF
CDR3nt: TGTGCCAGTAGTATCTCGGGGTTACTTGGCTACACCTTC

v_gene: TRBV9
abundance: -
j_gene: TRBJ1-2
d_gene: -
CDR3aa: CASSARSGYTF
CDR3nt: TGTGCCAGCAGCGCCAGAAGTGGCTACACCTTC

v_gene: TRBV21-1
abundance: -
j_gene: TRBJ1-5
d_gene: -
CDR3aa: CASSKAAPNQPQHF
CDR3nt: TGTGCCAGCAGCAAAGCGGCCCCCAATCAGCCCCAGCATTTT

v_gene: TRBV7-8
abundance: once
j_gene: TRBJ2-2
d_gene: -
CDR3aa: CASSLILGYAGELFF
CDR3nt: TGTGCCAGCAGCTTAATTCTAGGTTATGCCGGGGAGCTGTTTTTT

v_gene: TRBV6-1
abundance: -
j_gene: TRBJ2-5
d_gene: -
CDR3aa: CASSADPPWRIQYF
CDR3nt: TGTGCCAGCAGTGCTGACCCCCCTTGGAGGATCCAGTACTTC

v_gene: TRBV7-9
abundance: once
j_gene: TRBJ1-2
d_gene: -
CDR3aa: CASSWGEDYGYTF
CDR3nt: TGTGCCAGCAGCTGGGGGGAGGACTATGGCTACACCTTC

v_gene: TRBV19
abundance: -
j_gene: TRBJ1-5
d_gene: -
CDR3aa: CASKRGDYSNQPQHF
CDR3nt: TGTGCCAGTAAACGGGGAGACTATAGCAATCAGCCCCAGCATTTT

v_gene: TRBV5-4
abundance: few
j_gene: TRBJ1-1
d_gene: -
CDR3aa: CASSFSEGEAFF
CDR3nt: TGTGCCAGCAGCTTTTCTGAGGGCGAGGCTTTCTTT

v_gene: TRBV15
abundance: -
j_gene: TRBJ1-2
d_gene: -
CDR3aa: CATSRDPTQGSLYGYTF
CDR3nt: TGTGCCACCAGCAGAGACCCCACCCAGGGATCCCTCTATGGCTACACCTTC

v_gene: TRBV14
abundance: -
j_gene: TRBJ1-1
d_gene: TRBD1
CDR3aa: CASSPNRGVETEAFF
CDR3nt: TGTGCCAGCAGCCCTAACAGGGGGGTCGAAACTGAAGCTTTCTTT

v_gene: TRBV5-4
abundance: -
j_gene: TRBJ2-2
d_gene: -
CDR3aa: CASSTEGHGTGELFF
CDR3nt: TGTGCCAGCAGCACGGAGGGGCACGGCACCGGGGAGCTGTTTTTT

v_gene: TRBV30
abundance: -
j_gene: TRBJ1-2
d_gene: -
CDR3aa: CAYRENYGYTF
CDR3nt: TGTGCCTACCGGGAAAACTATGGCTACACCTTC

v_gene: TRBV9
abundance: once
j_gene: TRBJ1-2
d_gene: -
CDR3aa: CASSVYEGNIHETYGYTF
CDR3nt: TGTGCCAGCAGCGTATATGAGGGAAATATCCATGAAACATATGGCTACACCTTC

v_gene: TRBV7-2
abundance: few
j_gene: TRBJ1-1
d_gene: TRBD1
CDR3aa: CASSPQGRRTEAFF
CDR3nt: TGTGCCAGCAGCCCACAGGGGCGGAGAACTGAAGCTTTCTTT

v_gene: TRBV27
abundance: -
j_gene: TRBJ2-6
d_gene: -
CDR3aa: CASSLSGSGANVLTF
CDR3nt: TGTGCCAGCAGTTTATCCGGGTCAGGGGCCAACGTCCTGACTTTC

v_gene: TRBV7-3
abundance: -
j_gene: TRBJ1-2
d_gene: -
CDR3aa: CASSLGGDGYTF
CDR3nt: TGTGCCAGCAGCTTAGGAGGAGATGGCTACACCTTC

v_gene: TRBV7-2
abundance: -
j_gene: TRBJ2-1
d_gene: TRBD2
CDR3aa: CASSPRLAGGLNNEQFF
CDR3nt: TGTGCCAGCAGCCCCAGACTAGCGGGGGGTCTTAACAATGAGCAGTTCTTC

v_gene: TRBV2
abundance: few
j_gene: TRBJ1-6
d_gene: TRBD1
CDR3aa: CASSGQGTPYNSPLHF
CDR3nt: TGTGCCAGCAGTGGACAGGGGACCCCCTATAATTCACCCCTCCACTTT

v_gene: TRBV7-6
abundance: few
j_gene: TRBJ1-1
d_gene: -
CDR3aa: CASSLSLQGGTEAFF
CDR3nt: TGTGCCAGCAGCTTATCCCTCCAGGGCGGAACTGAAGCTTTCTTT

v_gene: TRBV19
abundance: -
j_gene: TRBJ2-3
d_gene: TRBD1
CDR3aa: CASSADRGPATQYF
CDR3nt: TGTGCCAGTAGTGCTGACAGGGGGCCTGCGACGCAGTATTTT

v_gene: TRBV2
abundance: -
j_gene: TRBJ2-3
d_gene: TRBD1
CDR3aa: CASSNRDRLTDTQYF
CDR3nt: TGTGCCAGCAGTAATAGGGACAGACTCACAGATACGCAGTATTTT

v_gene: TRBV10-2
abundance: -
j_gene: TRBJ2-7
d_gene: TRBD2
CDR3aa: CASSEIPRGGGRYEQYF
CDR3nt: TGCGCCAGCAGTGAGATCCCTCGGGGCGGGGGGAGATACGAGCAGTACTTC

v_gene: TRBV5-1
abundance: -
j_gene: TRBJ1-1
d_gene: -
CDR3aa: CASTCPPRPTIWKNTEAFF
CDR3nt: TGCGCCAGCACTTGCCCCCCCAGGCCTACCATTTGGAAGAACACTGAAGCTTTCTTT

v_gene: TRBV5-6
abundance: once
j_gene: TRBJ2-7
d_gene: -
CDR3aa: CASSPAQGNEQYF
CDR3nt: TGTGCCAGCAGCCCCGCTCAGGGAAACGAGCAGTACTTC

v_gene: TRBV9
abundance: -
j_gene: TRBJ2-1
d_gene: TRBD2
CDR3aa: CASSDSGAYNEQFF
CDR3nt: TGTGCCAGCAGCGATAGCGGGGCCTACAATGAGCAGTTCTTC

v_gene: TRBV29-1
abundance: -
j_gene: TRBJ2-2
d_gene: TRBD2
CDR3aa: CSVYIPRGVAGELFF
CDR3nt: TGCAGCGTTTATATCCCCCGGGGGGTCGCCGGGGAGCTGTTTTTT

v_gene: TRBV10-3
abundance: -
j_gene: TRBJ1-1
d_gene: TRBD1
CDR3aa: CAISSGGPEAFF
CDR3nt: TGTGCCATCAGCTCAGGGGGCCCCGAAGCTTTCTTT

v_gene: TRBV6-4
abundance: -
j_gene: TRBJ2-1
d_gene: TRBD2
CDR3aa: CASSSLAGGYNEQFF
CDR3nt: TGTGCCAGCAGTTCCCTAGCGGGGGGCTACAATGAGCAGTTCTTC

v_gene: TRBV10-1
abundance: -
j_gene: TRBJ1-4
d_gene: -
CDR3aa: CASIPGTHEKLFF
CDR3nt: TGCGCCAGCATTCCGGGTACTCATGAAAAACTGTTTTTT

v_gene: TRBV19
abundance: -
j_gene: TRBJ1-1
d_gene: -
CDR3aa: CASSIEGGNTEAFF
CDR3nt: TGTGCCAGTAGTATAGAAGGAGGGAACACTGAAGCTTTCTTT

v_gene: TRBV14
abundance: -
j_gene: TRBJ2-4
d_gene: TRBD1
CDR3aa: CASSPRQGQNIQYF
CDR3nt: TGTGCCAGCAGCCCCCGACAGGGGCAAAACATTCAGTACTTC

v_gene: TRBV30
abundance: once
j_gene: TRBJ2-2
d_gene: TRBD2
CDR3aa: CAWSVNAGAGELFF
CDR3nt: TGTGCCTGGAGTGTAAACGCGGGGGCCGGGGAGCTGTTTTTT

v_gene: TRBV19
abundance: -
j_gene: TRBJ2-6
d_gene: TRBD1
CDR3aa: CASSMGTGAFTGANVLTF
CDR3nt: TGTGCCAGTAGTATGGGGACAGGGGCTTTTACTGGGGCCAACGTCCTGACTTTC

v_gene: TRBV6-1
abundance: -
j_gene: TRBJ2-1
d_gene: -
CDR3aa: CASSGTTGSSYNEQFF
CDR3nt: TGTGCCAGCAGTGGAACTACCGGGAGCTCCTACAATGAGCAGTTCTTC

v_gene: TRBV9
abundance: -
j_gene: TRBJ2-1
d_gene: TRBD2
CDR3aa: CASSVATSGGTHNEQFF
CDR3nt: TGTGCCAGCAGCGTAGCAACTAGCGGGGGGACCCACAATGAGCAGTTCTTC

v_gene: TRBV6-5
abundance: -
j_gene: TRBJ2-2
d_gene: -
CDR3aa: CASSPQTFNTGELFF
CDR3nt: TGTGCCAGCAGCCCCCAGACTTTTAACACCGGGGAGCTGTTTTTT

v_gene: TRBV7-2
abundance: once
j_gene: TRBJ1-2
d_gene: -
CDR3aa: CASSPTTGSILYGYTF
CDR3nt: TGTGCCAGCAGCCCCACGACAGGTTCCATCCTCTATGGCTACACCTTC

v_gene: TRBV11-2
abundance: -
j_gene: TRBJ2-1
d_gene: TRBD2
CDR3aa: CASSSRRDRLAGTYNEQFF
CDR3nt: TGTGCCAGCAGCTCGAGAAGGGATAGGCTAGCGGGTACCTACAATGAGCAGTTCTTC

v_gene: TRBV11-2
abundance: -
j_gene: TRBJ2-2
d_gene: TRBD1
CDR3aa: CASSAAGGNTGELFF
CDR3nt: TGTGCCAGCAGCGCCGCAGGGGGCAACACCGGGGAGCTGTTTTTT

v_gene: TRBV2
abundance: -
j_gene: TRBJ1-1
d_gene: -
CDR3aa: CASSEYMGAAAFF
CDR3nt: TGTGCCAGCAGTGAATATATGGGGGCTGCAGCTTTCTTT

v_gene: TRBV19
abundance: -
j_gene: TRBJ2-3
d_gene: TRBD1
CDR3aa: CASASGTGTDTQYF
CDR3nt: TGTGCCAGTGCTTCCGGGACAGGCACAGATACGCAGTATTTT

v_gene: TRBV19
abundance: -
j_gene: TRBJ1-1
d_gene: -
CDR3aa: CASSTYLMNTEAFF
CDR3nt: TGTGCCAGTAGTACCTATTTAATGAACACTGAAGCTTTCTTT

v_gene: TRBV6-4
abundance: few
j_gene: TRBJ2-7
d_gene: -
CDR3aa: CASSDESRGEEQYF
CDR3nt: TGTGCCAGCAGTGATGAATCACGGGGAGAGGAGCAGTACTTC

v_gene: TRBV4-1
abundance: -
j_gene: TRBJ2-3
d_gene: -
CDR3aa: CASSPRAGTDTQYF
CDR3nt: TGCGCCAGCAGCCCCAGGGCTGGGACAGATACGCAGTATTTT

v_gene: TRBV7-8
abundance: -
j_gene: TRBJ1-4
d_gene: TRBD1
CDR3aa: CASSQDRTRRNEKLFF
CDR3nt: TGTGCCAGCAGCCAGGACAGGACACGGCGAAATGAAAAACTGTTTTTT

v_gene: TRBV18
abundance: -
j_gene: TRBJ2-1
d_gene: -
CDR3aa: CASSPPSNLNEQFF
CDR3nt: TGTGCCAGCTCACCCCCGTCTAACCTCAATGAGCAGTTCTTC

v_gene: TRBV5-4
abundance: -
j_gene: TRBJ1-1
d_gene: -
CDR3aa: CASSLEGGNTEAFF
CDR3nt: TGTGCCAGCAGCTTGGAAGGGGGGAACACTGAAGCTTTCTTT

v_gene: TRBV7-8
abundance: once
j_gene: TRBJ2-7
d_gene: TRBD2
CDR3aa: CASSPAGVGEQYF
CDR3nt: TGTGCCAGCAGCCCAGCGGGGGTGGGGGAGCAGTACTTC

v_gene: TRBV12-5
abundance: -
j_gene: TRBJ1-1
d_gene: TRBD1
CDR3aa: CASGQGLGGQGGTEAFF
CDR3nt: TGTGCTAGTGGCCAGGGCTTGGGCGGCCAGGGGGGCACTGAAGCTTTCTTT

v_gene: TRBV6-1
abundance: -
j_gene: TRBJ2-7
d_gene: TRBD2
CDR3aa: CASSVGGGGIYEQYF
CDR3nt: TGTGCCAGCAGTGTAGGCGGGGGGGGCATCTACGAGCAGTACTTC

v_gene: TRBV6-5
abundance: -
j_gene: TRBJ2-7
d_gene: -
CDR3aa: CASSYGGWQYEQYF
CDR3nt: TGTGCCAGCAGTTACGGAGGGTGGCAGTACGAGCAGTACTTC

v_gene: TRBV15
abundance: -
j_gene: TRBJ2-2
d_gene: TRBD2
CDR3aa: CATSREAGGPAGELFF
CDR3nt: TGTGCCACCAGCAGGGAAGCGGGGGGGCCGGCCGGGGAGCTGTTTTTT

v_gene: TRBV5-1
abundance: -
j_gene: TRBJ2-4
d_gene: -
CDR3aa: CASSSSGEDIQYF
CDR3nt: TGCGCCAGCAGCAGCTCTGGGGAGGACATTCAGTACTTC

v_gene: TRBV6-6
abundance: -
j_gene: TRBJ2-1
d_gene: -
CDR3aa: CASSYLTGYEQFF
CDR3nt: TGTGCCAGCAGTTACCTTACAGGGTATGAGCAGTTCTTC

v_gene: TRBV5-1
abundance: -
j_gene: TRBJ2-7
d_gene: -
CDR3aa: CASSQNRVGLYEQYF
CDR3nt: TGCGCCAGCAGCCAGAACAGGGTGGGGCTCTACGAGCAGTACTTC

v_gene: TRBV9
abundance: -
j_gene: TRBJ2-2
d_gene: TRBD2
CDR3aa: CASSLTSVGGELFF
CDR3nt: TGTGCCAGCAGCTTAACTAGCGTTGGCGGGGAGCTGTTTTTT

v_gene: TRBV19
abundance: -
j_gene: TRBJ1-1
d_gene: TRBD1
CDR3aa: CASNPSGTGTEAFF
CDR3nt: TGTGCCAGTAACCCCTCCGGGACAGGAACTGAAGCTTTCTTT